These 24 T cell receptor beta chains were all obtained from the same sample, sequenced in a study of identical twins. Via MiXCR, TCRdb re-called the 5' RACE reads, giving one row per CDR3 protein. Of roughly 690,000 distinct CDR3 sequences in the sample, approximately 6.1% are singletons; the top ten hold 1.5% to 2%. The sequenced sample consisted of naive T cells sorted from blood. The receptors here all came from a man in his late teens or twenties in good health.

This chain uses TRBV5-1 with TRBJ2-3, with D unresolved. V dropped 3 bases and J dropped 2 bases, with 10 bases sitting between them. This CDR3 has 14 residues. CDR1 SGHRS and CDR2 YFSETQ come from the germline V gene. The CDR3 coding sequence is TGCGCCAGCAGCTCGATGTCCCCCACAGATACGCAGTATTTT. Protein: CASSSMSPTDTQYF.

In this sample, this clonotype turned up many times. This CDR3 is CASSWTRNTGELFF. The CDR3 bases are TGCGCCAGCAGTTGGACTCGGAACACCGGGGAGCTGTTTTTT. The genes are TRBV5-1 and TRBJ2-2; possible D gene TRBD2, 5 bases. The V end lost 5 bases, the J end lost 1 base, and 9 bases lay between the germline ends. The V gene's germline CDR1 is SGHRS and CDR2 YFSETQ. This CDR3 spans 14 amino acids.

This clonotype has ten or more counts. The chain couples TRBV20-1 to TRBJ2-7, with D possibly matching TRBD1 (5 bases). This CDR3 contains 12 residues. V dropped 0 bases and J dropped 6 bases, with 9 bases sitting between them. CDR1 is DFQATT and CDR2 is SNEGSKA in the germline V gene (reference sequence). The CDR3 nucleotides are TGCAGTGCTAGAGATGGACAACGCGAGCAGTACTTC. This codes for CSARDGQREQYF.

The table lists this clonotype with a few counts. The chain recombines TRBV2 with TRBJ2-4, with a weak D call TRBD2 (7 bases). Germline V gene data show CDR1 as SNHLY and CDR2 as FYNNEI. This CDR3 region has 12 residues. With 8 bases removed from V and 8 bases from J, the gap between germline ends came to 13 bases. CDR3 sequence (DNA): TGTGCCAGCGCCAGGGGAGGGGACATTCAGTACTTC. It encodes CASARGGDIQYF.

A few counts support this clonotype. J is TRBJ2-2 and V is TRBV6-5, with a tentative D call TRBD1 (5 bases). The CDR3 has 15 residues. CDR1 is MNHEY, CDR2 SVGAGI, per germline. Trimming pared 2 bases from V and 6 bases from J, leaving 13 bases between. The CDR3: CASSYLVRVAGELFF. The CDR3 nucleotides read TGTGCCAGCAGTTACCTGGTCAGGGTAGCCGGGGAGCTGTTTTTT.

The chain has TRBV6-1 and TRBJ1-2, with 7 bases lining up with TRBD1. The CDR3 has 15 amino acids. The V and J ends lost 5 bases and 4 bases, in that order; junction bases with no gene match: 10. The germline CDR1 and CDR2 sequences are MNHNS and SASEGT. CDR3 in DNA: TGTGCCAGCAGTCCCGGACAGGAGGGGCCCTATGGCTACACCTTC. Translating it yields CASSPGQEGPYGYTF.

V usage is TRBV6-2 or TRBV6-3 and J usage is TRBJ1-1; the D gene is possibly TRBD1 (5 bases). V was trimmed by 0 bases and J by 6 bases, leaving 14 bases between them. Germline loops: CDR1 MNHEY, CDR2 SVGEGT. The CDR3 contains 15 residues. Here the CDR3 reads CASSYSGPGRSEAFF. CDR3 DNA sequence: TGTGCCAGCAGTTACTCAGGCCCAGGGAGGTCTGAAGCTTTCTTT.

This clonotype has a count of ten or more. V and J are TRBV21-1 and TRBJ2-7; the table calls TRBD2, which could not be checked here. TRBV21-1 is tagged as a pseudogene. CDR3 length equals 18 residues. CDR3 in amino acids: CASSKSVKGLAGYYEQYV. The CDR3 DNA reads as TGTGCCAGCAGCAAAAGCGTGAAGGGCCTAGCGGGATATTACGAGCAGTACGTC.

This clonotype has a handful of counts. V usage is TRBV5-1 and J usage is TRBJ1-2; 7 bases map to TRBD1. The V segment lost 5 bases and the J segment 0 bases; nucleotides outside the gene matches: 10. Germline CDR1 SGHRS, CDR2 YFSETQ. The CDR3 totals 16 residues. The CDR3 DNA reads TGCGCCAGCAGTTTTCGCGACAGGGAGTCTAACTATGGCTACACCTTC. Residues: CASSFRDRESNYGYTF.

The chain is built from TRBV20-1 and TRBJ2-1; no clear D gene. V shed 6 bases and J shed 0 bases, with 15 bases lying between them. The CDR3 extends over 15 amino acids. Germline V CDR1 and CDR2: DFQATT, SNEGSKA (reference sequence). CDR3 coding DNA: TGCAGTGCGATAGGGCGGATGAGCTCCTACAATGAGCAGTTCTTC. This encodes CSAIGRMSSYNEQFF.

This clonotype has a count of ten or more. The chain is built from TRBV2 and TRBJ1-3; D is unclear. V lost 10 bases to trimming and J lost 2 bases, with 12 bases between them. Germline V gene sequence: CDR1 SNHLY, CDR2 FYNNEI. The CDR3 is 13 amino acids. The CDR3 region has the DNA TGTGCCATGAGGACGGGTCCTGGAAACACCATATATTTT. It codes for CAMRTGPGNTIYF.

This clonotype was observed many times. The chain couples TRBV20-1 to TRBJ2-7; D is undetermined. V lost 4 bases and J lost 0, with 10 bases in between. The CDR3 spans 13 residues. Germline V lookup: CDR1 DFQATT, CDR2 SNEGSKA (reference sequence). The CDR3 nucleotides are TGCAGTGCTACACGCTCGAACTCCTACGAGCAGTACTTC. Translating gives CSATRSNSYEQYF.

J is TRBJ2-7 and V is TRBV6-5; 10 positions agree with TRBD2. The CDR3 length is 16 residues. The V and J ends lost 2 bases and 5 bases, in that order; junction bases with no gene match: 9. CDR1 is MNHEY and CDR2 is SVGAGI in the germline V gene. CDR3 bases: TGTGCCAGCAGTTACACGGGTAGCGGGAGGTTTCACGAGCAGTACTTC. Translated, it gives CASSYTGSGRFHEQYF.

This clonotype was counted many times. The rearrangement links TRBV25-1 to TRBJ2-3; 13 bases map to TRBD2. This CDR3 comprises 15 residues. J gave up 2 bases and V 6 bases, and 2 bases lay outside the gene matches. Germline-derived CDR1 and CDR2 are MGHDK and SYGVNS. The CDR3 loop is CASRGLAGYTDTQYF. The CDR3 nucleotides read TGTGCCAGCAGGGGACTAGCGGGATACACAGATACGCAGTATTTT.

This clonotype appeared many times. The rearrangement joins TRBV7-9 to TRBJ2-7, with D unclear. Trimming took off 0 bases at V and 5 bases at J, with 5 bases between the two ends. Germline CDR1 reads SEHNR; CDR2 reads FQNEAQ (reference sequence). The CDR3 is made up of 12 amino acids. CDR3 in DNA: TGTGCCAGCAGCTTAGCCAGAGACGAGCAGTACTTC. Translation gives CASSLARDEQYF.

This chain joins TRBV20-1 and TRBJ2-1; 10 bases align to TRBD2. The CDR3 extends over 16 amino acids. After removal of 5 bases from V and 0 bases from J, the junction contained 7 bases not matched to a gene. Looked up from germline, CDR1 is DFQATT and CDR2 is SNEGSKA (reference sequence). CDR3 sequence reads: CSAGTASGSSYNEQFF. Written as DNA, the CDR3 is TGCAGTGCTGGAACTGCTAGCGGGAGCTCCTACAATGAGCAGTTCTTC.

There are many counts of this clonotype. The CDR3 protein is CASSSGTSNQPQHF. The CDR3 nucleotides are TGTGCCAGCAGTTCCGGGACAAGCAATCAGCCCCAGCATTTT. The chain uses TRBV6-5 and TRBJ1-5, with TRBD1 as a possible D gene (6 bases). The CDR3 contains 14 residues. V was cut by 4 bases and J by 1 base, with 8 bases left in between. CDR1 is MNHEY and CDR2 is SVGAGI in the germline V gene.

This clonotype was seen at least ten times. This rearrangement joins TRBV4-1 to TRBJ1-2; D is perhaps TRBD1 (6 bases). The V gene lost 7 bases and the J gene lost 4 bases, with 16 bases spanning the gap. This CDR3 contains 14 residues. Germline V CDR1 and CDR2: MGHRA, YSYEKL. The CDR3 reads CASTTTTGLYGYTF. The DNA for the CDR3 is TGCGCCAGCACCACAACGACAGGACTCTATGGCTACACCTTC.

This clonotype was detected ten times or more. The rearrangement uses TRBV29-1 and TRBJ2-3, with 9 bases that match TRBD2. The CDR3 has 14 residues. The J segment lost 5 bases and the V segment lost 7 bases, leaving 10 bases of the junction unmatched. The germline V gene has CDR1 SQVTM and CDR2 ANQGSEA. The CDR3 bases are TGCAGCGCCATTGACCCACTAGCGGGAGATACGCAGTATTTT. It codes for CSAIDPLAGDTQYF.

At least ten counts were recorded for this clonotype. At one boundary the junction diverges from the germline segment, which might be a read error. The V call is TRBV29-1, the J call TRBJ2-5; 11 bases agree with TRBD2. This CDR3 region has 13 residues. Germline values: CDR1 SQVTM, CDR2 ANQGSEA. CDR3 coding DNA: TGCAGCGCCCCGCTAGCGGGAGGAGGAAAGACGGACTTC. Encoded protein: CSAPLAGGGKTDF.

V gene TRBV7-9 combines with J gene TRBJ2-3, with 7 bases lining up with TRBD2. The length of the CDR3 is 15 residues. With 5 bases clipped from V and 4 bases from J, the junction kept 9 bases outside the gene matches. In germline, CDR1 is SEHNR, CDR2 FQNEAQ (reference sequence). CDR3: CASSALAPGADTQYF. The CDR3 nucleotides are TGTGCCAGCAGCGCACTAGCGCCCGGGGCAGATACGCAGTATTTT.

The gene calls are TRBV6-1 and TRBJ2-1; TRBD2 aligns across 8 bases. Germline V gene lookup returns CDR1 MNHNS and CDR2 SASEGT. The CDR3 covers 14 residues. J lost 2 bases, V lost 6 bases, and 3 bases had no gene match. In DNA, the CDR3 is TGTGCCAGCAGAAGCGGGAGCACCTACAATGAGCAGTTCTTC. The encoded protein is CASRSGSTYNEQFF.

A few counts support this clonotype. The DNA for the CDR3 is TGTGCCAGCAGTTCTCCTAGCGGGAGGGCGGGGGAGCTGTTTTTT. Translating gives CASSSPSGRAGELFF. This chain connects TRBV28 to TRBJ2-2; TRBD2 agrees at 12 bases. Germline lookup yields CDR1 MDHEN and CDR2 SYDVKM. The CDR3 is 15 amino acids. V shed 4 bases and J 8 bases; nucleotides not matched to a gene: 5.

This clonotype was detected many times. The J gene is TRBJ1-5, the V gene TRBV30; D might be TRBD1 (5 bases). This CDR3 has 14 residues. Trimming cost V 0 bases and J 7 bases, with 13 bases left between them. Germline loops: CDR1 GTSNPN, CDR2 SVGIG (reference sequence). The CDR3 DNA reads TGTGCCTGGAGTGTTTCCCAGGGTGAGCAGCCCCAGCATTTT. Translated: CAWSVSQGEQPQHF. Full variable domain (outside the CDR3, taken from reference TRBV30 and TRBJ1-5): SQTIHQWPATLVQPVGSPLSLECTVEGTSNPNLYWYRQAAGRGLQLLFYSVGIGQISSEVPQNLSASRPQDRQFILSSKKLLLSDSGFYLCAWSVSQGEQPQHFGDGTRLSIL.